Described below is a single TCR beta chain sequence and its context. Its antigen is still unknown. The V end was cut by 0 bases, the J end by 4 bases, with 10 bases between. The CDR3 length is 14 residues. The germline V gene encodes CDR1 GTSNPN and CDR2 SVGIG (reference sequence). The template was genomic DNA from peripheral blood, not RNA. A mixed TRB-A/B primer pool amplified rearranged TRB by multiplex touch-down PCR. TCRdb reanalysed the multiplex PCR reads using MiXCR and keeps one entry per CDR3 protein. The sample contains a few thousand distinct CDR3 sequences, around three fifths of which appear only once. These data come from a study of T cell repertoires in aging, cancer and after chemotherapy. Whole-study results and caveats: Median generation probability rose over the chemotherapy interval in each cancer cohort, suggesting rebound thymic output.

The source of this sequence is a human donor with a solid tumor. The chain employs TRBV30 and TRBJ1-5, with a weak D call TRBD1 (6 bases). The sequenced sample was blood. The CDR3 nucleotides read TGTGCCTGGAGTGTTAAGGGGGGAAATCAGCCCCAGCATTTT. Its translation is CAWSVKGGNQPQHF.